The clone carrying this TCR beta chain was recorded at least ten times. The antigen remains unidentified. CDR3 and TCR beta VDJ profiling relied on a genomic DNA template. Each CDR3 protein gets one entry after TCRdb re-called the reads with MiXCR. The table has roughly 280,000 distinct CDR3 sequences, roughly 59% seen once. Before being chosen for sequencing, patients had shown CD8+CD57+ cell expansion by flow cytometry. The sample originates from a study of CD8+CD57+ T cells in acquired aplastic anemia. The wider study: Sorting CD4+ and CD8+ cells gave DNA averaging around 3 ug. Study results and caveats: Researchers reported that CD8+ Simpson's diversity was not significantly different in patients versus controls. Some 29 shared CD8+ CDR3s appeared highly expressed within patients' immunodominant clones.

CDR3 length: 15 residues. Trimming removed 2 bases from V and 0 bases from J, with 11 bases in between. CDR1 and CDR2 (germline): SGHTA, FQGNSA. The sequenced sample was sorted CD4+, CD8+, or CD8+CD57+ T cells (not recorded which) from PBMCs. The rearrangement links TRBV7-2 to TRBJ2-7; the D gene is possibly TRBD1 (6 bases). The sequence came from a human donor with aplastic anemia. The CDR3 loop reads CASSLFWDTSYEQYF. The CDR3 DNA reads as TGTGCCAGCAGCTTATTTTGGGACACCTCCTACGAGCAGTACTTC.